These 31 T cell receptor beta chains came from one sample sequenced in a study of tumor-infiltrating lymphocytes in primary liver carcinoma. Starting material of 450 to 550 ng total RNA yielded TCR beta cDNA via a constant-region primer. Slightly modified ARM-PCR, run as three nested multiplex PCR rounds, produced the TCR beta libraries. Researchers ran the first two PCR rounds for about 11 cycles each with TRBV1-TRBV30 forward primers and a C-beta reverse primer. TCRdb ran MiXCR on the multiplex PCR reads and lists one entry per CDR3 protein. The table lists more than 150,000 distinct CDR3 sequences, about 55% of them singletons, with 65% to 80% in the top ten. Unsorted whole blood served as the source of blood RNA, and germline DNA was extracted as well. The sample comprised peripheral blood. Receptors originate from a man between 35 and 55 years old with primary liver carcinoma and hepatitis B virus infection.

To note about this clonotype: A read error is possible here, since a much larger clone lies one base away. The chain uses TRBV12-3 or TRBV12-4 and TRBJ2-1, with 11 positions matching TRBD2. This CDR3 comprises 17 residues. The CDR3 protein is CDSSLMIAGGPANEQFF. In nucleotides, the CDR3 is TGTGACAGCAGTTTAATGATAGCGGGAGGGCCCGCCAATGAGCAGTTCTTC.

About this clonotype itself: This may come from a read error, since a much larger clone is one base off. This sequence joins TRBV11-2 and TRBJ2-5, with no clear D. The germline V gene encodes CDR1 SGHAT and CDR2 FQNNGV. This CDR3 has 12 residues. This CDR3 reads CASSPPEEAQYF. The CDR3 nucleotides are TGTGCCAGCAGCCCGCCTGAAGAGGCCCAGTACTTC.

In regard to this clonotype: One junction end disagrees with the germline gene, perhaps due to a read error. V and J are TRBV7-8 and TRBJ2-1, with 10 bases lining up with TRBD2. CDR1 and CDR2 from the germline V gene are SGHVS and FQNEAQ. This CDR3 region has 15 residues. The CDR3 region has the DNA TGTGCCGGCAGCTTAGCGCTAGCGGGAGTACATGAGCAGTTCTTC. It codes for CAGSLALAGVHEQFF.

A word on this clonotype: Since a much larger clone is just one base distant, this may be a read error. The chain couples TRBV11-2 to TRBJ1-1; no reliable D call. The V and J ends lost 1 base and 1 base respectively, with 7 bases between them. Germline V gene data show CDR1 as SGHAT and CDR2 as FQNNGV. The CDR3 extends over 14 amino acids. The CDR3 nucleotides read TGTGCCAGCAGCTTAGTAATCCAGAACACTGAAGCTTTCTTT. Encoded protein: CASSLVIQNTEAFF.

The V gene is TRBV11-2, the J gene TRBJ2-7; possibly TRBD2 for D (6 bases). CDR3 length: 16 amino acids. Germline CDR1 SGHAT, CDR2 FQNNGV. With 5 bases removed from V and 6 bases from J, the gap between germline ends came to 23 bases. The chain's CDR3 is CASSLTSTAIPTEQYF. The CDR3 DNA follows: TGTGCCAGCAGCCTAACTAGCACAGCGATACCAACCGAGCAGTACTTC.

The table lists this clonotype with a few counts. The chain combines TRBV6-5 with TRBJ2-7; D gene uncertain. The V gene's germline CDR1 is MNHEY and CDR2 SVGAGI. This CDR3 region has 14 residues. Trimming pared 0 bases from V and 3 bases from J, leaving 9 bases between. The CDR3 DNA follows: TGTGCCAGCAGTTACTCGACGGTTCGCTACGAGCAGTACTTC. It translates to CASSYSTVRYEQYF.

Concerning this clonotype: Just one base apart from a much larger clone, this may be a read error. This chain uses TRBV29-1 with TRBJ2-5, with a tentative D call TRBD1 (6 bases). The germline V and J ends were trimmed by 3 bases and 3 bases, with 14 bases remaining between them. The CDR3 loop spans 14 amino acids. From germline, CDR1 is SQVTM and CDR2 ANQGSEA. Here the CDR3 reads CSVDQGHQEETQYF. The CDR3 DNA reads TGCAGCGTTGATCAGGGACATCAAGAAGAGACCCAGTACTTC.

This clonotype was observed a handful of times. CDR3 residues: CASSEAVLGYGYTF. The CDR3 coding sequence is TGTGCCAGCAGTGAAGCAGTCTTGGGCTATGGCTACACCTTC. The V call is TRBV6-1, the J call TRBJ1-2; unclear D gene. Trimming cost V 0 bases and J 4 bases, with 9 bases left between them. CDR3 length: 14 residues. Germline V gene lookup returns CDR1 MNHNS and CDR2 SASEGT.

The genes are TRBV4-1 and TRBJ2-1, with unresolved D. There are 16 residues in the CDR3. The V end lost 3 bases, the J end lost 4 bases, and 16 bases lay between the germline ends. CDR1 MGHRA and CDR2 YSYEKL come from the germline V gene. Written as DNA, the CDR3 is TGCGCCAGCAGCCAGGGCCCGGGCCTAGGGTACAATGAGCAGTTCTTC. This gives the protein CASSQGPGLGYNEQFF.

V is TRBV29-1 and J is TRBJ2-1, with 10 bases fitting TRBD2. V gave up 6 bases and J gave up 7 bases; unmatched junction bases: 9. This CDR3 spans 14 amino acids. Germline lookup yields CDR1 SQVTM and CDR2 ANQGSEA. CDR3 bases: TGCAGCGTCGCAACTAGCGGGACTTTTAATGAGCAGTTCTTC. Protein sequence: CSVATSGTFNEQFF.

CDR3: CASSRAKGVYEQFF. For the CDR3, the DNA is TGCGCCAGCAGCCGAGCGAAAGGGGTCTATGAGCAGTTCTTC. The chain links TRBV4-1 to TRBJ2-1, with D perhaps matching TRBD1 (5 bases). V was pared by 4 bases and J by 8 bases, with 15 bases between. Germline assignment: CDR1 MGHRA and CDR2 YSYEKL. This CDR3 has 14 residues.

This clonotype was observed many times. The rearrangement uses TRBV11-2 and TRBJ1-3, with 9 bases fitting TRBD1. The CDR3 has 15 residues. The trim removed 7 bases at V and 9 bases at J, leaving 13 bases unmatched. Per the germline V gene, CDR1 is SGHAT and CDR2 is FQNNGV. The DNA of the CDR3 is TGTGCCAGCACCCTGGACAGGGGCCTAGGGGGCACCATATATTTT. This translates into CASTLDRGLGGTIYF.

This clonotype was seen a few times. The chain combines TRBV6-5 with TRBJ2-3; a weak D match, TRBD1 (7 bases). Germline V CDR1 and CDR2: MNHEY, SVGAGI. Between the trimmed V and J ends, which lost 6 bases and 1 base, there was a span of 17 bases. CDR3 size: 16 residues. This chain's CDR3 is CASSRQGLGGTDTQYF. The CDR3 coding sequence is TGTGCCAGCAGCCGACAGGGACTCGGAGGCACAGATACGCAGTATTTT.

This clonotype has ten or more counts. The chain has TRBV6-5 and TRBJ1-1, with no clear D. This CDR3 is 11 amino acids long. V was cut by 5 bases and J by 5 bases, with 6 bases left in between. Germline CDR1 is MNHEY and CDR2 is SVGAGI. This chain's CDR3 is CASSPGTEAFF. The CDR3 bases are TGTGCCAGCAGTCCGGGTACTGAAGCTTTCTTT.

This clonotype was counted a single time. The chain uses TRBV6-6 and TRBJ2-3; D is ambiguous. The CDR3 covers 15 residues. With 6 bases removed from V and 2 bases from J, the gap between germline ends came to 15 bases. In germline, CDR1 is MNHNY, CDR2 SVGAGI (reference sequence). CDR3 bases: TGTGCCAGCAGCCGTTCGACCCCTATCACAGATACGCAGTATTTT. Encoded protein: CASSRSTPITDTQYF.

The rearrangement uses TRBV6-1 and TRBJ1-6; 7 positions match TRBD1. The CDR3 contains 15 residues. Germline-derived CDR1 and CDR2 are MNHNS and SASEGT. V shed 8 bases, J shed 0 bases, and the junction held 4 bases outside the gene matches. The CDR3 protein is CASRRGSSYNSPLHF. The DNA for the CDR3 is TGTGCCAGCCGCAGGGGGAGCTCCTATAATTCACCCCTCCACTTT.

As regards this clonotype: The junction shows a germline mismatch at one end, possibly a read error. CDR3 in amino acids: CAWCVRSSEQYF. The CDR3 coding sequence is TGTGCCTGGTGTGTAAGGAGTTCCGAGCAGTACTTC. This rearrangement joins TRBV30 to TRBJ2-7, with no clear D. CDR1 GTSNPN and CDR2 SVGIG come from the germline V gene (reference sequence). CDR3 size: 12 residues.

In the case of this clonotype: One end of the junction fails to match germline, which may point to a read error. The V call is TRBV28, the J call TRBJ2-7; possible D gene TRBD2, 5 bases. This CDR3 has 17 residues. Germline CDR1 and CDR2: MDHEN and SYDVKM. Here the CDR3 DNA reads TGTGCCAGCAGTTCTCAACATAAGCTCGGACTCTCCTACGAGCAGTGCTTC. It yields the protein CASSSQHKLGLSYEQCF.

This clonotype was detected only a few times. The genes are TRBV6-1 and TRBJ2-3, with 12 positions matching TRBD2. CDR3 length: 15 amino acids. The J segment lost 5 bases and the V segment lost 7 bases, leaving 7 bases of the junction unmatched. The germline V gene encodes CDR1 MNHNS and CDR2 SASEGT. CDR3 residues: CASTLGLAGGDTQYF. In nucleotides, the CDR3 is TGTGCCAGCACCCTGGGACTAGCGGGTGGAGATACGCAGTATTTT.

With regard to this clonotype: A much larger clone sits a single nucleotide away, making a read error possible. The chain couples TRBV4-1 to TRBJ2-1; 9 nucleotides align to TRBD2. The V and J ends lost 5 bases and 8 bases, in that order; junction bases with no gene match: 13. Germline V gene lookup returns CDR1 MGHRA and CDR2 YSYEKL. CDR3 length: 16 amino acids. CDR3 sequence: CASSKRAGLAWDEQFF. CDR3 DNA: TGCGCCAGCAGCAAGAGGGCGGGACTAGCCTGGGATGAGCAGTTCTTC.

Worth noting for this clonotype: A much larger clone differs by one base, so this may be a read error. V usage is TRBV11-2 and J usage is TRBJ2-3; D ambiguous. CDR3 length: 13 residues. The V gene lost 4 bases and the J gene lost 2 bases, with 7 bases spanning the gap. The germline gives CDR1 SGHAT, CDR2 FQNNGV. CDR3 region: CASSYDSTDTQYF. CDR3 nucleotides: TGTGCCAGCAGCTATGACTCCACAGATACGCAGTATTTT.

This clonotype was recorded many times. The chain combines TRBV29-1 with TRBJ1-4; D gene uncertain. The CDR3 length is 11 residues. Between the trimmed V and J ends, which lost 6 bases and 5 bases, there was a span of 7 bases. The germline CDR1 and CDR2 sequences are SQVTM and ANQGSEA. The CDR3 DNA follows: TGCAGCGTAGCACTCAATGAAAAACTGTTTTTT. Its protein product is CSVALNEKLFF.

For this clonotype: A much larger clone is a single base away; this may be a read error. The rearrangement uses TRBV11-2 and TRBJ2-7; 9 positions agree with TRBD2. There are 15 residues in the CDR3. Germline assignment: CDR1 SGHAT and CDR2 FQNNGV. CDR3 sequence (DNA): TGTGCCAGCAGCTTAGAGGGACTAGCATCCTACAAGCAGTACTTC. Its protein product is CASSLEGLASYKQYF. Full variable domain (outside the CDR3, taken from reference TRBV11-2 and TRBJ2-7): EAGVAQSPRYKIIEKRQSVAFWCNPISGHATLYWYQQILGQGPKLLIQFQNNGVVDDSQLPKDRFSAERLKGVDSTLKIQPAKLEDSAVYLCASSLEGLASYKQYFGPGTRLTVT.

V is TRBV4-1 and J is TRBJ1-1, with a tentative D call TRBD1 (5 bases). From germline, CDR1 is MGHRA and CDR2 YSYEKL. V lost 2 bases and J 4 bases, leaving 14 bases between the germline ends. CDR3 length: 15 amino acids. The CDR3, as DNA: TGCGCCAGCAGCCAAAATCCGGGGACTGGCACTGAAGCTTTCTTT. Encoded protein: CASSQNPGTGTEAFF.

Turning to this clonotype: A read error may account for a junction end that differs from germline. The V call is TRBV6-6, the J call TRBJ2-3, with D maybe TRBD2 (5 bases). Per the germline V gene, CDR1 is MNHNY and CDR2 is SVGAGI (reference sequence). This CDR3 has 15 residues. The CDR3 region is CVSSFRVPSTETQYF. CDR3 sequence (DNA): TGTGTCAGCAGTTTTAGGGTCCCTAGCACAGAAACGCAGTATTTT.

In regard to this clonotype: The final CDR3 position lacks the conserved phenylalanine or tryptophan, pointing to a likely read error. The chain uses TRBV11-2 and TRBJ2-5; 11 bases are shared with TRBD2. Germline CDR1 reads SGHAT; CDR2 reads FQNNGV. The ends lost 5 bases at V and 2 bases at J; junction bases unmatched: 4. The CDR3 runs to 15 residues. The chain's CDR3 is CASSLGTSGQETQYS. In DNA, the CDR3 is TGTGCCAGCAGCCTGGGGACTAGCGGTCAAGAGACCCAGTACTCC.

This clonotype was seen a handful of times. The rearrangement uses TRBV4-1 and TRBJ2-3, with D perhaps TRBD2 (5 bases). V lost 1 base and J lost 1, with 15 bases in between. The length of the CDR3 is 17 residues. Germline assignment: CDR1 MGHRA and CDR2 YSYEKL. CDR3: CASSQGGGRTGTDTQYF. The CDR3 nucleotides are TGCGCCAGCAGCCAAGGGGGTGGACGGACTGGCACAGATACGCAGTATTTT.

This clonotype showed up just once. This may be a read error: a much more frequent sequence differs by one nucleotide. The chain uses TRBV12-3 or TRBV12-4 and TRBJ2-1, with 8 bases that match TRBD2. The CDR3 is 16 amino acids. The CDR3 nucleotides are TGTGCCTGCAGTCCCCGGGGAGGACTAGCCCACAATGAGCAGTTCTTC. This codes for CACSPRGGLAHNEQFF.

A few counts support this clonotype. The chain joins TRBV12-3 or TRBV12-4 to TRBJ2-4, with a weak D call TRBD2 (6 bases). With 7 bases removed from V and 9 bases from J, the gap between germline ends came to 22 bases. The CDR3 is 15 residues long. The CDR3 here is CASTLSGLHDGIQYF. The CDR3 DNA reads TGTGCCAGCACTCTTAGCGGCCTTCATGACGGCATTCAGTACTTC.

The chain recombines TRBV5-4 with TRBJ1-2; 8 nucleotides align to TRBD1. From germline, CDR1 is SGHNT and CDR2 YYREEE (reference sequence). Unmatched junction bases numbered 7, after V lost 4 bases and J lost 8 bases. CDR3 length equals 13 residues. In DNA form, the CDR3 reads TGTGCCAGCAGCCAGGACAGGGTTGAGGGCTACACCTTC. Protein sequence: CASSQDRVEGYTF.

Comment on this clonotype: A read error is likely, as this CDR3 ends without the conserved phenylalanine or tryptophan. The chain combines TRBV4-1 with TRBJ1-2; no definite D call. V lost 0 bases, J lost 4 bases, and 9 bases lay in between. Germline CDR1 MGHRA, CDR2 YSYEKL. This CDR3 is 14 amino acids long. CDR3 DNA: TGCGCCAGCAGCCAAGATTATACAGCCTATGGCTACACCCTC. It translates to CASSQDYTAYGYTL.